The 23 T cell receptor beta chains below all came from one sample that was sequenced in a study of vaccination effects on CD4 cells after COVID-19. Data came from immunoSEQ multiplex PCR; TCRdb stores just in-frame clones and leaves some out. The sample includes roughly 41,000 clones, around 71% of them seen just once. Their antigens remain unidentified. CD4+ T cells were isolated after less than 13 days of culture. Each participant was administered two doses of either the BNT162b2 or the mRNA-1273 vaccine. Specimen: CD4+ T cells from PBMCs cultured without peptide, collected after COVID-19 vaccination. Receptors were obtained from a human donor who received a COVID-19 vaccine.

Here the CDR3 reads CASSRQNYGYTF. The CDR3 coding sequence is TGTGCCAGCAGTCGACAGAACTATGGCTACACCTTC. The genes are TRBV6-2 or TRBV6-3 and TRBJ1-2, with D perhaps matching TRBD1 (5 bases). Looked up from germline, CDR1 is MNHEY and CDR2 is SVGEGT. Trimming took 5 bases from V and 2 from J, leaving 6 bases between them. The CDR3 is 12 amino acids.

This clone was found a few times. The chain is built from TRBV5-5 and TRBJ2-7; D possibly corresponds to TRBD1 (5 bases). The CDR3 consists of 14 residues. The germline gives CDR1 SGHKS, CDR2 YYEKEE (reference sequence). Trimming cost V 0 bases and J 3 bases, with 10 bases left between them. The CDR3 loop is CASSLEGNRYEQYF. For the CDR3, the DNA is TGTGCCAGCAGCTTGGAGGGGAACCGCTACGAGCAGTACTTC.

The chain joins TRBV6-1 to TRBJ2-3; the D gene could be TRBD1 or TRBD2 (5 bases each). There are 11 residues in the CDR3. With 3 bases removed from V and 8 bases from J, the gap between germline ends came to 6 bases. CDR1 is MNHNS and CDR2 is SASEGT in the germline V gene. The DNA of the CDR3 is TGTGCCAGCAGTGAGGGACCTACGCAGTATTTT. The encoded protein is CASSEGPTQYF.

The chain carries TRBV21-1 and TRBJ2-7; the table's D call, TRBD1, was not checked against the DNA. TRBV21-1 counts as a pseudogene. This CDR3 is 16 amino acids long. The CDR3 sequence is CASSSSHRGQKVEQYF. Written as DNA, the CDR3 is TGTGCCAGCAGCTCATCTCATAGGGGACAGAAGGTAGAGCAGTACTTC.

This clone showed up just a few times. The chain employs TRBV4-1 and TRBJ2-1, with TRBD1 matching over 10 bases. Germline CDR1 and CDR2: MGHRA and YSYEKL. CDR3 length: 16 residues. Unmatched junction bases numbered 12, after V lost 1 base and J lost 12 bases. This chain's CDR3 is CASSQVIGQGVVGQFF. For the CDR3, the DNA is TGCGCCAGCAGCCAAGTGATCGGACAGGGGGTCGTCGGGCAGTTCTTC.

The sample holds a few counts of this clone. V and J are TRBV5-1 and TRBJ2-1, with D possibly TRBD1 on 5 matching bases. Germline-derived CDR1 and CDR2 are SGHRS and YFSETQ. The V gene lost 7 bases and the J gene lost 14 bases, with 16 bases spanning the gap. CDR3 length equals 11 residues. The CDR3 coding sequence is TGCGCCAGCCACACGGACACGGATGAGTTCTTC. This encodes CASHTDTDEFF.

The V and J genes are TRBV6-5 and TRBJ1-5; TRBD1 might be the D (5 bases). The CDR3 has 15 residues. V lost 10 bases, J lost 5 bases, and 21 bases lay in between. Per germline, CDR1 MNHEY and CDR2 SVGAGI. The CDR3 reads CATSVQGERYQPQHF. CDR3 nucleotide sequence: TGTGCCACATCTGTCCAGGGAGAACGTTATCAGCCCCAGCATTTT.

The V and J genes are TRBV29-1 and TRBJ2-7, with 9 nucleotides matching TRBD2. With 4 bases clipped from V and 4 bases from J, the junction kept 11 bases outside the gene matches. The CDR3 contains 15 residues. The germline gives CDR1 SQVTM, CDR2 ANQGSEA. CDR3 region: CSVARLAGTRYEQYF. In DNA, the CDR3 is TGCAGCGTTGCTCGGCTAGCGGGAACAAGGTACGAGCAGTACTTC.

The chain combines TRBV3-1 (or the pseudogene TRBV3-2) with TRBJ2-7; perhaps TRBD2 as D (7 bases). Germline V gene sequence: CDR1 LGHDT, CDR2 YNNKEL (reference sequence). Trimming took 5 bases from V and 1 from J, leaving 15 bases between them. The length of the CDR3 is 15 residues. The CDR3 nucleotides are TGTGCCAGCAGCGGGGGAGGGGGGTCTTCCTACGAGCAGTACTTC. It translates to CASSGGGGSSYEQYF.

The chain is built from TRBV5-4 and TRBJ2-7, with TRBD1 as a possible D gene (5 bases). CDR1 SGHNT and CDR2 YYREEE come from the germline V gene (reference sequence). V lost 4 bases to trimming and J lost 0 bases, with 14 bases between them. The CDR3 totals 15 residues. CDR3 in DNA: TGTGCCAGCAGCCAGTGGTCTAGGGGCTCCTACGAGCAGTACTTC. Translation gives CASSQWSRGSYEQYF.

The V gene is TRBV4-1, the J gene TRBJ2-1, with 11 bases matching TRBD2. This CDR3 has 17 residues. The germline V gene has CDR1 MGHRA and CDR2 YSYEKL. The V gene end was trimmed by 6 bases and the J gene end by 4 bases; junction bases not matched to a gene: 11. The CDR3 spells CASRVHSGGARYNEQFF. The CDR3 region has the DNA TGCGCCAGCAGAGTCCATAGCGGGGGGGCACGATACAATGAGCAGTTCTTC.

This clone showed up just a few times. This chain connects TRBV5-1 to TRBJ2-2, with D perhaps TRBD1 (5 bases). The CDR3 has 15 amino acids. Germline CDR1 reads SGHRS; CDR2 reads YFSETQ. Trimming removed 0 bases at V and 1 base at J, with 7 bases between. CDR3 DNA sequence: TGCGCCAGCAGCTTGGGGACACAGAACACCGGGGAGCTGTTTTTT. Its translation: CASSLGTQNTGELFF. The complete variable domain, with remaining parts taken from reference TRBV5-1 and TRBJ2-2, reads KAGVTQTPRYLIKTRGQQVTLSCSPISGHRSVSWYQQTPGQGLQFLFEYFSETQRNKGNFPGRFSGRQFSNSRSEMNVSTLELGDSALYLCASSLGTQNTGELFFGEGSRLTVL.

This sequence joins TRBV28 and TRBJ1-3; possibly TRBD1 for D (5 bases). This CDR3 comprises 15 residues. From germline, CDR1 is MDHEN and CDR2 SYDVKM. Trimming shortened V by 7 bases and J by 2 bases, and 15 bases separated the two germline ends. The CDR3 DNA is TGTGCCAGCACCTGGGGTTGGGGGGCTGGAAACACCATATATTTT. Its translation: CASTWGWGAGNTIYF. The variable domain in full, completed from reference TRBV28 and TRBJ1-3, reads DVKVTQSSRYLVKRTGEKVFLECVQDMDHENMFWYRQDPGLGLRLIYFSYDVKMKEKGDIPEGYSVSREKKERFSLILESASTNQTSMYLCASTWGWGAGNTIYFGEGSWLTVV.

The chain combines TRBV4-1 with TRBJ1-4; D uncertain. This CDR3 has 18 amino acids. Germline CDR1 MGHRA, CDR2 YSYEKL. V lost 4 bases, J lost 5 bases, and 23 bases lay in between. The CDR3 region is CASSPRSTAYGQNEKLFF. CDR3 in DNA: TGCGCCAGCAGCCCACGGAGCACGGCATACGGGCAGAATGAAAAACTGTTTTTT.

The chain has TRBV5-1 and TRBJ1-6; D is uncertain. In germline, CDR1 is SGHRS, CDR2 YFSETQ. V was clipped by 4 bases and J by 1 base, with 21 bases between them. This CDR3 comprises 19 residues. CDR3 nucleotide sequence: TGCGCCAGCAGCCCCAGTGGCCCTGACCAAAGGTCCTATAATTCACCCCTCCACTTT. The encoded protein is CASSPSGPDQRSYNSPLHF.

This chain uses TRBV19 with TRBJ2-3; possibly TRBD2 for D (5 bases). There are 16 residues in the CDR3. In germline, CDR1 is LNHDA, CDR2 SQIVND (reference sequence). Deletions cut 1 base from V and 2 bases from J, with 13 bases between. In nucleotides, the CDR3 is TGTGCCAGTAGTATAGGTCCTAGCAGAAACACAGATACGCAGTATTTT. This sequence encodes CASSIGPSRNTDTQYF.

V gene TRBV6-1 combines with J gene TRBJ1-1; D may be TRBD1 (5 bases). Germline lookup yields CDR1 MNHNS and CDR2 SASEGT. The CDR3 has 16 amino acids. Between the trimmed V and J ends, which lost 2 bases and 2 bases, there was a span of 15 bases. CDR3 sequence (DNA): TGTGCCAGCAGTGAATGGGCAGGGAGGGTTAACACTGAAGCTTTCTTT. Amino acids: CASSEWAGRVNTEAFF.

The chain is built from TRBV5-4 and TRBJ1-1, with D possibly being TRBD1 (5 bases). The germline gives CDR1 SGHNT, CDR2 YYREEE (reference sequence). The V end was cut by 1 base, the J end by 0 bases, with 13 bases between. The CDR3 length is 16 residues. The CDR3 DNA reads as TGTGCCAGCAGCTTGAGGGGTAGGGCCATGAACACTGAAGCTTTCTTT. Translated, it gives CASSLRGRAMNTEAFF.

The rearrangement uses TRBV9 and TRBJ2-3; 11 nucleotides agree with TRBD2. The CDR3 consists of 17 residues. The junction had 8 bases not matched to a gene; V was cut back by 3 bases and J by 2 bases. Looked up from germline, CDR1 is SGDLS and CDR2 is YYNGEE. CDR3 sequence (DNA): TGTGCCAGCAGCGCGGGGACTAGCGGCCGGTACACAGATACGCAGTATTTT. It is translated as CASSAGTSGRYTDTQYF. Full variable domain (outside the CDR3, taken from reference TRBV9 and TRBJ2-3): DSGVTQTPKHLITATGQRVTLRCSPRSGDLSVYWYQQSLDQGLQFLIQYYNGEERAKGNILERFSAQQFPDLHSELNLSSLELGDSALYFCASSAGTSGRYTDTQYFGPGTRLTVL.

This clone was observed a handful of times. CDR3 sequence (DNA): TGTGCCAGCAGCCCTCAGGGGTCAAGGATGGGGGAGACCCAGTACTTC. Amino acid sequence: CASSPQGSRMGETQYF. This rearrangement joins TRBV13 to TRBJ2-5, with TRBD1 as a possible D gene (6 bases). The CDR3 extends over 16 amino acids. Germline-derived CDR1 and CDR2 are PRHDT and FYEKMQ (reference sequence). The ends were cut back, 5 bases at V and 5 bases at J, with 21 bases in the middle.

The CDR3 DNA follows: TGTGCCAGCCGGGACAGTCTCCAAGAGACCCAGTACTTC. This gives the protein CASRDSLQETQYF. The rearrangement links TRBV6-5 to TRBJ2-5, with TRBD1 matching over 7 bases. Germline assignment: CDR1 MNHEY and CDR2 SVGAGI. Germline trimming cut 8 bases from V and 1 base from J; bases unmatched to any gene: 4. This CDR3 has 13 amino acids.

The gene calls are TRBV15 and TRBJ1-4; D is perhaps TRBD1 (6 bases). This CDR3 is built from 13 residues. V was shortened by 5 bases and J by 8 bases, with 12 bases between the two germline ends. The V gene's germline CDR1 is LNHNV and CDR2 YYDKDF (reference sequence). This CDR3 is CATSRQGREKLFF. The CDR3 nucleotides are TGTGCCACCAGCCGTCAGGGGAGGGAAAAACTGTTTTTT.

The chain employs TRBV7-2 and TRBJ1-5, with D unresolved. Germline loops: CDR1 SGHTA, CDR2 FQGNSA. V was shortened by 5 bases and J by 7 bases, with 15 bases between the two germline ends. This CDR3 comprises 14 residues. CDR3 sequence (DNA): TGTGCCAGCAGCCCCTATCAGGCGGGGCAGCCCCAGCATTTT. This codes for CASSPYQAGQPQHF.